This is a list of T cell receptor beta chains from one sample in a study of T cells in Graves' hyperthyroidism and ophthalmopathy. TCRdb passed the multiplex PCR reads through MiXCR, listing each CDR3 protein once. The sample has 600,000 to 800,000 distinct CDR3 sequences; over 35% are singletons. Sequencing was carried out using blood. These TCRs come from a woman aged 40 to 50 with Graves' hyperthyroidism. CDR3s include the opening cysteine and the closing phenylalanine or tryptophan. A D gene is named only where the DNA matches it firmly. A row's size may be missing; if present it is once, few, many or a size class.

J | size | V | D | CDR3 | DNA
TRBJ2-6 | - | TRBV25-1 | - | CASSGAGSGANVLTF | TGTGCCAGCAGTGGAGCAGGCTCTGGGGCCAACGTCCTGACTTTC
TRBJ1-5 | - | TRBV9 | - | CASRGGRNGFYSNQPQHF | TGTGCCAGCAGGGGGGGGCGGAATGGATTCTATAGCAATCAGCCCCAGCATTTT
TRBJ1-2 | many | TRBV25-1 | - | CASRQEGDGYTF | TGTGCCAGCAGGCAGGAGGGGGATGGCTACACCTTC
TRBJ2-7 | few | TRBV20-1 | - | CSATHPDRHYEQYF | TGCAGTGCTACACATCCTGACAGGCACTACGAGCAGTACTTC
TRBJ1-6 | - | TRBV9 | TRBD1 | CASSLGQGPPYNSPLHF | TGTGCCAGCAGTTTAGGACAGGGGCCGCCCTATAATTCACCCCTCCACTTT
TRBJ1-3 | - | TRBV12-3/TRBV12-4 | TRBD1 | CASSVHGDRAGNTIYF | TGTGCCAGCAGTGTCCACGGAGACAGGGCTGGAAACACCATATATTTT
TRBJ2-7 | - | TRBV20-1 | - | CSAGRDSRHEQYF | TGCAGTGCGGGCCGGGACTCTCGCCACGAGCAGTACTTC
TRBJ2-7 | many | TRBV7-8 | TRBD1 | CASSGGTGRSEQYF | TGTGCCAGCAGCGGGGGGACAGGGCGCAGCGAGCAGTACTTC
TRBJ1-4 | - | TRBV7-9 | - | CASSYWTANEKLFF | TGTGCCAGCAGCTATTGGACAGCTAATGAAAAACTGTTTTTT
TRBJ1-5 | many | TRBV19 | TRBD1 | CASSAWTGEGNQPQHF | TGTGCCAGTAGTGCATGGACAGGGGAAGGGAATCAGCCCCAGCATTTT
TRBJ1-2 | many | TRBV19 | - | CASSIETGNYGYTF | TGTGCCAGTAGTATTGAGACAGGAAACTATGGCTACACCTTC
TRBJ1-1 | many | TRBV10-1 | - | CASSGDDTEAFF | TGCGCCAGCAGTGGGGACGACACTGAAGCTTTCTTT
TRBJ2-7 | - | TRBV15 | - | CATSSDPSGTYEQYF | TGTGCCACCAGCAGCGACCCCTCCGGGACCTACGAGCAGTACTTC
TRBJ2-5 | - | TRBV5-5 | - | CASSSHGTGAAKTQYF | TGTGCCAGCAGCTCACACGGAACGGGGGCCGCTAAGACCCAGTACTTC
TRBJ1-2 | many | TRBV7-9 | - | CASSLGVGLGGYTF | TGTGCCAGCAGCTTAGGAGTGGGGCTTGGTGGCTACACCTTC
TRBJ2-2 | - | TRBV9 | TRBD2 | CASSGSSGGTGELFF | TGTGCCAGCAGCGGATCTAGCGGGGGGACCGGGGAGCTGTTTTTT
TRBJ1-1 | - | TRBV3-2 | - | CASSQDRSRGQAFF | TGTGCCAGCAGCCAAGACAGGTCGCGGGGACAAGCTTTCTTT
TRBJ1-5 | once | TRBV10-3 | - | CAIRLDSLNQPQHF | TGTGCCATCAGACTCGACAGCTTAAATCAGCCCCAGCATTTT
TRBJ2-7 | many | TRBV7-8 | - | CASYPPQAGEQYF | TGTGCCAGCTATCCCCCCCAAGCTGGTGAGCAGTACTTC
TRBJ2-2 | many | TRBV29-1 | TRBD2 | CSALTSESNTGELFF | TGCAGCGCGCTGACTAGCGAGTCGAACACCGGGGAGCTGTTTTTT
TRBJ2-5 | - | TRBV7-2 | TRBD2 | CASSYRLAGTQETQYF | TGTGCCAGCAGTTACAGGCTAGCGGGGACCCAAGAGACCCAGTACTTC
TRBJ1-1 | - | TRBV2 | - | CASSRTAYTEAFF | TGTGCCAGCAGCCGGACAGCTTACACTGAAGCTTTCTTT
TRBJ1-1 | - | TRBV11-2 | - | CASSLRAGLFNTEAFF | TGTGCCAGCAGCTTGCGGGCAGGGTTATTTAACACTGAAGCTTTCTTT
TRBJ2-5 | many | TRBV12-3/TRBV12-4 | TRBD1 | CASSLVQGAGETQYF | TGTGCCAGCAGTTTAGTGCAGGGGGCAGGAGAGACCCAGTACTTC
TRBJ2-5 | few | TRBV5-6 | - | CASSPGRYRTQTQYF | TGTGCCAGCAGCCCAGGACGGTACCGCACACAGACCCAGTACTTC
TRBJ1-4 | - | TRBV29-1 | - | CSVARAGEKLFF | TGCAGCGTTGCCAGGGCGGGTGAAAAACTGTTTTTT
TRBJ2-7 | - | TRBV7-8 | - | CASLGGGLYEQYF | TGTGCCAGCTTGGGGGGGGGGCTCTACGAGCAGTACTTC
TRBJ2-3 | few | TRBV14 | - | CASSQARAHTQYF | TGTGCCAGCAGCCAAGCAAGGGCCCATACGCAGTATTTT
TRBJ1-2 | many | TRBV29-1 | TRBD1 | CSAPYRGGYTF | TGCAGCGCCCCTTACAGGGGCGGCTACACCTTC
TRBJ2-2 | many | TRBV29-1 | TRBD1 | CSETGGNTGELFF | TGCAGCGAGACAGGGGGAAACACCGGGGAGCTGTTTTTT
TRBJ1-5 | - | TRBV6-1 | TRBD1 | CASSVTIGLGTGWAQPQHF | TGTGCCAGCAGTGTCACGATCGGCCTCGGGACAGGATGGGCTCAGCCCCAGCATTTT
TRBJ1-5 | many | TRBV29-1 | - | CSVGTAQPQHF | TGCAGCGTTGGGACAGCTCAGCCCCAGCATTTT
TRBJ2-6 | - | TRBV9 | TRBD1 | CASSVVRGPPSGANVLTF | TGTGCCAGCAGCGTAGTCAGGGGGCCCCCCTCTGGGGCCAACGTCCTGACTTTC
TRBJ2-2 | - | TRBV11-1 | - | CASSFNGGKTGELFF | TGTGCCAGCAGCTTTAACGGGGGAAAAACCGGGGAGCTGTTTTTT
TRBJ2-7 | - | TRBV7-2 | - | CASSSGQGPTF | TGTGCCAGCAGCTCCGGCCAGGGTCCCACCTTC
TRBJ1-3 | many | TRBV19 | - | CASSIARSRNTIYF | TGTGCCAGTAGTATAGCGCGATCTCGAAACACCATATATTTT
TRBJ2-7 | - | TRBV4-3 | - | CASSQEGVGNEQYF | TGCGCCAGCAGCCAAGAAGGGGTCGGGAACGAGCAGTACTTC
TRBJ2-5 | once | TRBV7-3 | TRBD1 | CASKQGAQETQYF | TGTGCCAGCAAACAGGGGGCCCAAGAGACCCAGTACTTC
TRBJ2-7 | - | TRBV27 | - | CASSQGRVHEQYF | TGTGCCAGCAGTCAAGGCAGGGTGCACGAGCAGTACTTC
TRBJ2-5 | - | TRBV20-1 | - | CSASNIRGQRGGETQYF | TGCAGTGCTAGTAATATAAGGGGACAGCGGGGAGGGGAGACCCAGTACTTC